This passage covers 13 T cell receptor beta chains from one sample sequenced in a study of cytomegalovirus exposure and HLA in healthy donors (dated 2017 in TCRdb). To prepare the library, the immunoSEQ multiplex PCR assay was applied. For the multiplex PCR, a mixture combining 60 forward primers for TCR Vbeta segments and 13 reverse primers for TCR Jbeta segments was used. TCRdb stores this immuneACCESS table with in-frame sequences only. Part of the clones is absent; in the studies checked, under half of the shortfall reflects unresolved V genes, and no reason is known for the rest. The sample data list about 94,000 clones, and about three quarters of these were observed just once. The ten largest make up more than 6% of the sample. The specimen was PBMCs. Source of these receptors: a man between 40 and 49 years old in good health and CMV-seropositive.

In DNA form, the CDR3 reads TGTGCCAGCAGCTTAAGACAGGGAAACACCATATATTTT. This codes for CASSLRQGNTIYF. V is TRBV7-9 and J is TRBJ1-3; possible D gene TRBD1, 5 bases. The ends were cut back, 2 bases at V and 4 bases at J, with 6 bases in the middle. The CDR3 length is 13 residues. Germline loops: CDR1 SEHNR, CDR2 FQNEAQ (reference sequence).

The chain has TRBV5-1 and TRBJ1-2; 9 bases agree with TRBD1. V was clipped by 1 base and J by 3 bases; unmatched bases: 1. The CDR3 is made up of 14 amino acids. Germline V gene lookup returns CDR1 SGHRS and CDR2 YFSETQ. The CDR3 is CASSLNRGHYGYTF. For the CDR3, the DNA is TGCGCCAGCAGCTTGAACAGGGGGCACTATGGCTACACCTTC.

As regards this clone: This CDR3 is also generated by other DNA sequences in the sample. This chain joins TRBV5-1 and TRBJ2-1; TRBD1 might be the D (6 bases). This CDR3 is built from 12 residues. With 2 bases removed from V and 6 bases from J, the gap between germline ends came to 6 bases. Germline V CDR1 and CDR2: SGHRS, YFSETQ. CDR3: CASSFRGNEQFF. In DNA, the CDR3 is TGCGCCAGCAGCTTCAGGGGCAATGAGCAGTTCTTC.

The chain carries TRBV5-1 and TRBJ1-2, with TRBD1 identical over 7 bases. The CDR3 has 12 residues. Germline trimming cut 4 bases from V and 8 bases from J; bases unmatched to any gene: 5. Germline V gene data show CDR1 as SGHRS and CDR2 as YFSETQ. The CDR3 loop is CASSERGRGYTF. As DNA, the CDR3 is TGCGCCAGCAGCGAGAGGGGGCGAGGCTACACCTTC. Supplemented by reference TRBV5-1 and TRBJ1-2, the full variable domain reads KAGVTQTPRYLIKTRGQQVTLSCSPISGHRSVSWYQQTPGQGLQFLFEYFSETQRNKGNFPGRFSGRQFSNSRSEMNVSTLELGDSALYLCASSERGRGYTFGSGTRLTVV.

The chain has TRBV6-1 and TRBJ1-2; 9 nucleotides align to TRBD1. This CDR3 contains 17 residues. The trim removed 3 bases at V and 4 bases at J, leaving 12 bases unmatched. Germline V CDR1 and CDR2: MNHNS, SASEGT. CDR3 sequence reads: CASSDIRGTGLSYGYTF. CDR3 bases: TGTGCCAGCAGTGACATTCGAGGGACAGGGCTTAGCTATGGCTACACCTTC.

The chain links TRBV27 to TRBJ2-3, with D perhaps TRBD2 (5 bases). The ends were cut back, 4 bases at V and 1 base at J, with 12 bases in the middle. This CDR3 comprises 15 residues. Germline-derived CDR1 and CDR2 are MNHEY and SMNVEV (reference sequence). The CDR3, as DNA: TGTGCCAGCAGTTCCCCCTGGGAGCGCACAGATACGCAGTATTTT. Translating gives CASSSPWERTDTQYF.

As DNA, the CDR3 is TGCAGCGTGATGTTTCCGGGACAGACTAAGGGCTACACCTTC. Its translation: CSVMFPGQTKGYTF. The gene calls are TRBV29-1 and TRBJ1-2; 7 bases align to TRBD1. J gave up 8 bases and V 6 bases, and 15 bases lay outside the gene matches. The CDR3 sequence is 14 residues long. The germline gives CDR1 SQVTM, CDR2 ANQGSEA. The whole variable domain, remainder taken from reference TRBV29-1 and TRBJ1-2, is SAVISQKPSRDICQRGTSLTIQCQVDSQVTMMFWYRQQPGQSLTLIATANQGSEATYESGFVIDKFPISRPNLTFSTLTVSNMSPEDSSIYLCSVMFPGQTKGYTFGSGTRLTVV.

The J gene is TRBJ2-7, the V gene TRBV18, with D perhaps matching TRBD1 (9 bases). The germline gives CDR1 KGHSH, CDR2 LQKENI. CDR3 length equals 15 residues. Trimming cost V 6 bases and J 2 bases, with 17 bases left between them. The CDR3 is CASSFSGTGTYEQYF. CDR3 in DNA: TGTGCCAGCTCCTTTAGCGGGACAGGGACCTACGAGCAGTACTTC.

The rearrangement joins TRBV15 to TRBJ2-7, with D possibly being TRBD1 (6 bases). Germline assignment: CDR1 LNHNV and CDR2 YYDKDF (reference sequence). The V gene lost 4 bases and the J gene lost 9 bases, with 13 bases spanning the gap. CDR3 length: 12 residues. The CDR3 protein is CATSTQDSGQYF. The CDR3 nucleotides are TGTGCCACCAGCACCCAGGACAGTGGGCAGTACTTC.

This clone was detected only once. V is TRBV2 and J is TRBJ2-5; D gene ambiguous. Germline V gene sequence: CDR1 SNHLY, CDR2 FYNNEI. CDR3 length: 10 amino acids. Trimming stripped 7 bases from V and 5 bases from J, with 5 bases between. CDR3 loop: CASTRETQYF. CDR3 in DNA: TGTGCCAGCACTAGGGAGACCCAGTACTTC.

This clone has only one observation. The rearrangement links TRBV18 to TRBJ2-3, with D maybe TRBD1 (6 bases). V lost 1 base to trimming and J lost 0 bases, with 8 bases between them. CDR3 length: 15 amino acids. The germline gives CDR1 KGHSH, CDR2 LQKENI. In nucleotides, the CDR3 is TGTGCCAGCTCACCACAAGGACAGAGCACAGATACGCAGTATTTT. The encoded protein is CASSPQGQSTDTQYF.

This clone has more than one count but fewer than ten. J is TRBJ2-7 and V is TRBV19, with TRBD1 matching 8 bases. Germline trimming cut 3 bases from V and 4 bases from J; bases unmatched to any gene: 14. The CDR3 contains 17 residues. CDR1 LNHDA and CDR2 SQIVND come from the germline V gene (reference sequence). In DNA, the CDR3 is TGTGCCAGTAGTATCCCCCGGGACAGGCCTCCATTTTACGAGCAGTACTTC. It is translated as CASSIPRDRPPFYEQYF.

This chain links TRBV9 with TRBJ2-1; possible D gene TRBD1, 6 bases. The CDR3 runs to 15 residues. V was clipped by 4 bases and J by 3 bases, with 14 bases between them. CDR1 and CDR2 (germline): SGDLS, YYNGEE. CDR3 sequence reads: CASSRTARNYNEQFF. The CDR3 DNA is TGTGCCAGCAGCCGGACAGCTCGCAACTACAATGAGCAGTTCTTC. Using reference TRBV9 and TRBJ2-1 for the parts outside the CDR3, the full variable domain is DSGVTQTPKHLITATGQRVTLRCSPRSGDLSVYWYQQSLDQGLQFLIQYYNGEERAKGNILERFSAQQFPDLHSELNLSSLELGDSALYFCASSRTARNYNEQFFGPGTRLTVL.